These T cell receptor beta chains were read from a single sample in a study of shared clonotypes between healthy human individuals. Profiling relied on immunoSEQ multiplex PCR, and the TCRdb table lists in-frame clones only, not all of them. This repertoire shows fewer than 1 million clones, about 97% found once; its top ten account for less than 0.25%. The sample was naive CD8+ T cells sorted from blood. Source of these receptors: a man between 25 and 39 years old in good health. CDR3s include the opening cysteine and the closing phenylalanine or tryptophan. D genes are given only for firm matches. The size field is filled for only some rows; it gives once, few, many or a size class.

>TRBV28|17|TRBD2|TRBJ2-7|-
TGTGCCAGCAGTTTTCTTACCCCGGCTAGCGGGATTAACGAGCAGTACTTC
CASSFLTPASGINEQYF
>TRBV2|13|-|TRBJ1-2|-
TGTGCCAGCAGTGGCCCTATCAACTATGGCTACACCTTC
CASSGPINYGYTF
>TRBV19|16|-|TRBJ2-7|-
TGTGCCAGTAGTATCTCTTTCCCCTTAGAACCCTACGAGCAGTACTTC
CASSISFPLEPYEQYF
>TRBV7-6|16|TRBD2|TRBJ2-1|-
TGTGCCAGCAGCATCAAATTAGCGGGAATCCGCAATGAGCAGTTCTTC
CASSIKLAGIRNEQFF
>TRBV9|14|TRBD1|TRBJ2-3|once
TGTGCCAGCAGCCCAGGGACAGGGATGGATACGCAGTATTTT
CASSPGTGMDTQYF
>TRBV5-6|12|-|TRBJ1-1|-
TGTGCCAGCAGCTTTGAAGGTAACTGGGCTTTCTTT
CASSFEGNWAFF
>TRBV6-6|14|-|TRBJ2-7|few
TGTGCCAGCAGCGGACACCCATTTATCTACGAGCAGTACTTC
CASSGHPFIYEQYF
>TRBV5-6|15|TRBD1|TRBJ2-7|once
TGTGCCAGCAGCGTGACAGGGCCGGAGGCCTACGAGCAGTACTTC
CASSVTGPEAYEQYF
>TRBV14|16|TRBD2|TRBJ2-3|-
TGTGCCAGCAGCCAACCGACTAGCGGGATGGCAGATACGCAGTATTTT
CASSQPTSGMADTQYF
>TRBV5-1|19|TRBD2|TRBJ2-7|-
TGCGCCAGCAGCCTGGGACTAGCGGGAGTTATCGGGGGATCCTACGAGCAGTACTTC
CASSLGLAGVIGGSYEQYF
>TRBV6-1|15|-|TRBJ1-4|-
TGTGCCAGCACCGTATTACCTGCAACTAATGAAAAACTGTTTTTT
CASTVLPATNEKLFF
>TRBV6-1|15|TRBD1|TRBJ2-3|-
TGTGCCAGCAGTGATAGGGACAGGGGGTACGATACGCAGTATTTT
CASSDRDRGYDTQYF
>TRBV4-1|15|-|TRBJ2-7|-
TGCGCCAGCAGCCAAGATGGCGAGCTAGCGACCGAGCAGTACTTC
CASSQDGELATEQYF
>TRBV7-8|14|TRBD2|TRBJ2-5|-
TGTGCCAGCAGTTCAGTAGCGGGAGGGGAGACCCAGTACTTC
CASSSVAGGETQYF
>TRBV29-1|16|TRBD2|TRBJ2-7|-
TGCAGCGTGACCGGGACTAGCGGAGGGAGCTCCTACGAGCAGTACTTC
CSVTGTSGGSSYEQYF
>TRBV5-4|15|-|TRBJ2-1|-
TGTGCCAGCAGCTCGTACAGGGCGATCTACAATGAGCAGTTCTTC
CASSSYRAIYNEQFF
>TRBV25-1|18|-|TRBJ2-7|-
TGTGCCAGCAGTGATATAGACCCTAACAACAGCCGTACCTACGAGCAGTACTTC
CASSDIDPNNSRTYEQYF
>TRBV9|15|-|TRBJ1-4|-
TGTGCCAGCAGCGTAGCTGGCGGGTTTAATGAAAAACTGTTTTTT
CASSVAGGFNEKLFF
>TRBV5-1|15|TRBD2|TRBJ2-7|-
TGCGCCAGCAGCTTCGAACTAGCGGGAGCCTACGAGCAGTACTTC
CASSFELAGAYEQYF
>TRBV4-1|14|TRBD2|TRBJ2-1|-
TGCGCCAGCAGCCAAGAAGGGACTAGCAATGAGCAGTTCTTC
CASSQEGTSNEQFF
>TRBV7-9|15|TRBD1|TRBJ2-7|-
TGTGCCAGCAGCTCCCCGGGACAGGGGTCTTACGAGCAGTACTTC
CASSSPGQGSYEQYF
>TRBV27|13|-|TRBJ2-7|few
TGTGCCAGCAGCTATGGAGCCGGCTACGAGCAGTACTTC
CASSYGAGYEQYF
>TRBV7-8|14|-|TRBJ2-7|-
TGTGCCAGCAGCAGGACAGAGCGATCCTACGAGCAGTACTTC
CASSRTERSYEQYF
>TRBV4-1|14|-|TRBJ2-2|once
TGCGCCAGCGCAGGGGCCCCTTCCACCGGGGAGCTGTTTTTT
CASAGAPSTGELFF
>TRBV4-2|17|-|TRBJ2-1|-
TGTGCCAGCAGCCAAGCACCGACAGGAGCCTCCTACAATGAGCAGTTCTTC
CASSQAPTGASYNEQFF
>TRBV5-1|18|TRBD2|TRBJ2-7|-
TGCGCCAGCAGCCCAGAAACTAGCGGGAGAGGGGGCTCCTACGAGCAGTACTTC
CASSPETSGRGGSYEQYF
>TRBV5-5|13|-|TRBJ2-1|-
TGTGCCAGCAGCTATGGGTTCCGCAGTGAGCAGTTCTTC
CASSYGFRSEQFF
>TRBV25-1|11|-|TRBJ2-5|-
TGTGCCAGCACTCTCGGCGAGACCCAGTACTTC
CASTLGETQYF
>TRBV7-2|12|-|TRBJ2-7|-
TGTGCCTCCTCAGGACCTGACTACGAGCAGTACTTC
CASSGPDYEQYF
>TRBV6-6|15|TRBD1|TRBJ2-1|-
TGTGCCAGCAGTTTCCGGGACAGGGACTACAATGAGCAGTTCTTC
CASSFRDRDYNEQFF
>TRBV27|14|TRBD2|TRBJ2-1|-
TGTGCCAGCAGCAGCGGGAGATCTTACAATGAGCAGTTCTTC
CASSSGRSYNEQFF
>TRBV27|15|TRBD2|TRBJ2-5|-
TGTGCCAGCATGCGCGGCGGGAGTAACCAAGAGACCCAGTACTTC
CASMRGGSNQETQYF
>TRBV4-3|11|-|TRBJ2-1|once
TGCGCCAGCAGCCACGAGCTAGAGCAGTTCTTC
CASSHELEQFF
>TRBV11-2|14|TRBD2|TRBJ2-1|-
TGTGCCAGCAGCTTATTGGGAGGGCTGGATGAGCAGTTCTTC
CASSLLGGLDEQFF
>TRBV28|14|TRBD1|TRBJ2-7|once
TGTGCCAGCAGCTCCGGGACAGGGGTCTACGAGCAGTACTTC
CASSSGTGVYEQYF
>TRBV27|11|-|TRBJ1-1|once
TGTGCCAGCGGGATGAACACTGAAGCTTTCTTT
CASGMNTEAFF
>TRBV5-1|16|TRBD2|TRBJ2-7|-
TGCGCCAGCAGCTCCGGGACTAGCGGTGTTTCCTACGAGCAGTACTTC
CASSSGTSGVSYEQYF
>TRBV30|16|TRBD2|TRBJ2-7|-
TGTGCCCGTCTAGCGGGGGACCGAACCTCCCCTAACGAGCAGTACTTC
CARLAGDRTSPNEQYF
>TRBV19|15|TRBD2|TRBJ2-1|-
TGTGCCAGTAGTGTTATAGCGGGCCCCTACAATGAGCAGTTCTTC
CASSVIAGPYNEQFF
>TRBV4-1|16|-|TRBJ2-5|-
TGCGCCAGCAGCCAAGTCCTGAGGGGTCTGCAAGAGACCCAGTACTTC
CASSQVLRGLQETQYF
>TRBV10-3|14|TRBD2|TRBJ2-7|-
TGTGCCATCAGTACAGCGGGAGCCACGAGGGAGCAGTACTTC
CAISTAGATREQYF
>TRBV29-1|12|-|TRBJ2-1|-
TGCAGCGCCGGTAACAGATACAATGAGCAGTTCTTC
CSAGNRYNEQFF
>TRBV29-1|16|TRBD2|TRBJ2-7|-
TGCAGCGTTGAACTCCTAGCGGGTCCTTCTTCCTACGAGCAGTACTTC
CSVELLAGPSSYEQYF
>TRBV27|14|-|TRBJ2-3|few
TGTGCCAGCAGCTTACTCGGATCTAGGGGTACGCAGTATTTT
CASSLLGSRGTQYF
>TRBV5-6|14|-|TRBJ1-1|-
TGTGCCAGCAGCTCCGGGACTGAAGGGACTGAAGCTTTCTTT
CASSSGTEGTEAFF
>TRBV7-8|15|-|TRBJ1-5|-
TGTGCCAGCAGCTTAGTACCCGGGGACGATCAGCCCCAGCATTTT
CASSLVPGDDQPQHF